This T cell receptor (beta chain) was recovered during a study of CXCR3-negative and CXCR3-positive naive CD8 T cells. The study made its TRB cDNA libraries by 5' RACE, adding UMI labels. TCRdb reprocessed the 5' RACE reads and stores each CDR3 protein as one record, lacking DNA. The listing records over 80,000 distinct CDR3 sequences. Germline V gives CDR1 SGHVS, CDR2 FNYEAQ. The CDR3 contains 15 residues. Naive CD8+ T cells were CD45RO-CCR7+CD27+CD95-. The chain uses TRBV7-6 and TRBJ2-3; the D call from TCRdb, TRBD1, cannot be confirmed without DNA. Sequenced sample: naive CXCR3- CD8+ T cells from blood. Subset in this sample: CD45RO-CCR7+CD27+CD95- naive CD8+ T cells lacking CXCR3 (TNR3-). The clonotype was recovered from a human donor in good health. Some clones in this sample may be carry-over from other donors' samples. This CDR3 is CASSPGTGVTDTQYF.